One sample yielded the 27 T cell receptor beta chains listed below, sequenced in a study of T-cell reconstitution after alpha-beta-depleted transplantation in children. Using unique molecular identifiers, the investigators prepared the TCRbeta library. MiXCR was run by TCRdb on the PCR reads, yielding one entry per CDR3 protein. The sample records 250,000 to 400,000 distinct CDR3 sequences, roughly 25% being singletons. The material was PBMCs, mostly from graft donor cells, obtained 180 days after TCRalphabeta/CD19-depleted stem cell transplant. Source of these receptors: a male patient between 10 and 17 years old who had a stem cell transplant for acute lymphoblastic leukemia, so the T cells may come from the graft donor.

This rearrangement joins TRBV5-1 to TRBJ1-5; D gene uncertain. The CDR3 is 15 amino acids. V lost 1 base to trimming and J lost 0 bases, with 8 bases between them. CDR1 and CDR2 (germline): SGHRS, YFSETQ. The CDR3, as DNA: TGCGCCAGCAGCTTGATGGGTGGTAGCAATCAGCCCCAGCATTTT. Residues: CASSLMGGSNQPQHF.

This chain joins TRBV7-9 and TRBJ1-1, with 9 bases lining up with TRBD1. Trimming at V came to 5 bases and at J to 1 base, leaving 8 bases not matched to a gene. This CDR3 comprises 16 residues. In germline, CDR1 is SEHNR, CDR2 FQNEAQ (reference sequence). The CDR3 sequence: CASSRGQGRENTEAFF. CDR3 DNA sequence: TGTGCCAGCAGCAGGGGACAGGGACGGGAGAACACTGAAGCTTTCTTT.

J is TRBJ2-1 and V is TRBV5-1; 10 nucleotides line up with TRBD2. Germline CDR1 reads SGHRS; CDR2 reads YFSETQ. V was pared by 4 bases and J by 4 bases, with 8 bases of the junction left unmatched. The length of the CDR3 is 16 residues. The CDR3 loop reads CASSPGLAGVYNEQFF. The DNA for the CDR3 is TGCGCCAGCAGCCCTGGCCTAGCGGGAGTTTACAATGAGCAGTTCTTC.

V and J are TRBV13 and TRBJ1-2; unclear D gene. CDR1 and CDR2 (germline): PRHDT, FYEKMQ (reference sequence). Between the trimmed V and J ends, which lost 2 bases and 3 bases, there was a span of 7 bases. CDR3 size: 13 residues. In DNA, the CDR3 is TGTGCCAGCAGCTTACGGCTAGACTATGGCTACACCTTC. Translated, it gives CASSLRLDYGYTF.

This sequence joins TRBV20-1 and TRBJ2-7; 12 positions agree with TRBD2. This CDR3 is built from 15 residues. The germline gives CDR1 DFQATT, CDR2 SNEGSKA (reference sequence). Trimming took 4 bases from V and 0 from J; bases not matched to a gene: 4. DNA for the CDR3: TGCAGTGCTACCTCGACTAGCGGGAGCTCCTACGAGCAGTACTTC. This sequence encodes CSATSTSGSSYEQYF.

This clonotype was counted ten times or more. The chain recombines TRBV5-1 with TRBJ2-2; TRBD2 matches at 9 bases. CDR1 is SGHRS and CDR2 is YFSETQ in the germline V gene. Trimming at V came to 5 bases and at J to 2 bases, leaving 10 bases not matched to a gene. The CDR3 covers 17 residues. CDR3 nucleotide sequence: TGCGCCAGCAGTCCGTACCCGGGACTAGCCAACACCGGGGAGCTGTTTTTT. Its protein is CASSPYPGLANTGELFF.

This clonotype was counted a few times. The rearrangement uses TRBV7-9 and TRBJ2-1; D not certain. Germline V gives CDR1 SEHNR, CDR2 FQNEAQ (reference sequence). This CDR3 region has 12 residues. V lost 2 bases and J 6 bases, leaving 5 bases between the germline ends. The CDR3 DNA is TGTGCCAGCAGCTTACACGCCAATGAGCAGTTCTTC. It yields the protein CASSLHANEQFF.

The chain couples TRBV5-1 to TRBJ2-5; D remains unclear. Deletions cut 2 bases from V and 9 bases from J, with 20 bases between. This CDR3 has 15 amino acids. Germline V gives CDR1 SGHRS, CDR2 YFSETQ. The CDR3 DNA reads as TGCGCCAGCAGCTTACTACCAAGCTCCCGCGACGCCCAGTACTTC. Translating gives CASSLLPSSRDAQYF. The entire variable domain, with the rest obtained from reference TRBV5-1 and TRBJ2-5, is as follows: KAGVTQTPRYLIKTRGQQVTLSCSPISGHRSVSWYQQTPGQGLQFLFEYFSETQRNKGNFPGRFSGRQFSNSRSEMNVSTLELGDSALYLCASSLLPSSRDAQYFGPGTRLLVL.

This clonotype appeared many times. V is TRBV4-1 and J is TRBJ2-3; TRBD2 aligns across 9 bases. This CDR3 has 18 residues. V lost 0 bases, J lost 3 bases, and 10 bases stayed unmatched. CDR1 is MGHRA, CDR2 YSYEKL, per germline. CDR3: CASSQEGDPGLATDTQYF. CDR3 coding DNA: TGCGCCAGCAGCCAAGAGGGGGACCCGGGACTAGCAACAGATACGCAGTATTTT.

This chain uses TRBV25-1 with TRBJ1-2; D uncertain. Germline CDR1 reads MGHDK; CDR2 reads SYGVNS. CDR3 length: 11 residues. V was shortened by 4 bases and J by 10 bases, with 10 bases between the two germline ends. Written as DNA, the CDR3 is TGTGCCAGCAGTGCGGGAACGTCCTACACCTTC. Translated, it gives CASSAGTSYTF.

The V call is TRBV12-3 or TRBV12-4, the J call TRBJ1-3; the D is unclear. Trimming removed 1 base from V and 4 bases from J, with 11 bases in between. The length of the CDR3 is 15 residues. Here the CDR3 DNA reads TGTGCCAGCAGTTTAGGTCACTCCAAGGGAAACACCATATATTTT. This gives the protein CASSLGHSKGNTIYF.

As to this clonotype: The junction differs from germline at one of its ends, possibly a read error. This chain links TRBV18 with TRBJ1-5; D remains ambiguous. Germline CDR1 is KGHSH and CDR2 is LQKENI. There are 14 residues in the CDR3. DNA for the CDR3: TGTGCCAGCTCTTCTCTTATGGGCAACCAGCCCCAGCATTTT. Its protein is CASSSLMGNQPQHF.

The CDR3 loop reads CASSLRVTTNEKLFF. Written as DNA, the CDR3 is TGCGCCAGCAGCCTCAGGGTTACAACTAATGAAAAACTGTTTTTT. The genes are TRBV4-1 and TRBJ1-4; TRBD1 is a possible D gene (5 bases). Germline V CDR1 and CDR2: MGHRA, YSYEKL. V was shortened by 4 bases and J by 0 bases, with 9 bases between the two germline ends. The CDR3 totals 15 residues.

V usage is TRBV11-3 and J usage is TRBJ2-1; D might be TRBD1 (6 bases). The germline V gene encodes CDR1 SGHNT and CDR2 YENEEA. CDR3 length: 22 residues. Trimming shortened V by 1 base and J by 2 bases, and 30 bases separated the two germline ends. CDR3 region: CASSLGLTVLPPGVRTYNEQFF. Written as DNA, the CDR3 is TGTGCCAGCAGCTTAGGTTTGACTGTTCTCCCCCCAGGGGTGAGAACCTACAATGAGCAGTTCTTC.

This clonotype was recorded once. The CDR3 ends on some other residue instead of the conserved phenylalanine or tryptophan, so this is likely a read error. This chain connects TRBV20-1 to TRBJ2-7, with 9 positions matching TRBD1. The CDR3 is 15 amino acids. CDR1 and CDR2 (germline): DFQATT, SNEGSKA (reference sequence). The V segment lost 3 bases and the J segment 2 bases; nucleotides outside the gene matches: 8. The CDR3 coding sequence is TGCAGTGCTAGCGCCCCGGGACAGGGTCCCTACGAGCAGTACCTC. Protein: CSASAPGQGPYEQYL.

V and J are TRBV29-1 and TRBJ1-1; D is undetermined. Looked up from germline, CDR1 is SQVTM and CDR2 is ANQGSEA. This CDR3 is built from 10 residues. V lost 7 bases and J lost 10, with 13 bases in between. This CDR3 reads CSDGKRGAFF. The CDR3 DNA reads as TGCAGCGACGGTAAACGGGGAGCTTTCTTT.

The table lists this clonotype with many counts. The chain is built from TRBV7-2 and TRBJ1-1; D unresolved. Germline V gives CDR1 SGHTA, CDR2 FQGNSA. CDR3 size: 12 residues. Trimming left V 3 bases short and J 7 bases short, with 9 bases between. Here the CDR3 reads CASSFRANEAFF. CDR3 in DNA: TGTGCCAGCAGCTTTAGGGCGAATGAAGCTTTCTTT.

The CDR3 DNA reads as TGTGCCAGCAGTCCTCTAGCGGCAAGTTACGAGCAGTACTTC. This encodes CASSPLAASYEQYF. The chain recombines TRBV4-2 with TRBJ2-7; 7 bases line up with TRBD2. CDR1 is LGHNA, CDR2 YNFKEQ, per germline. V lost 6 bases, J lost 4 bases, and 9 bases stayed unmatched. This CDR3 is 14 amino acids long.

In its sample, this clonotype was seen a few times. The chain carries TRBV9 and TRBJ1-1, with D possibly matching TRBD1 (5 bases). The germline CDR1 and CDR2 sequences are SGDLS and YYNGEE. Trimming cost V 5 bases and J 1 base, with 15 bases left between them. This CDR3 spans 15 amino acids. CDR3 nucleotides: TGTGCCAGCAGGTGGGTAGGTAGGGGGAACACTGAAGCTTTCTTT. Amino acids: CASRWVGRGNTEAFF. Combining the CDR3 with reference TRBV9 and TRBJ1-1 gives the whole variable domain DSGVTQTPKHLITATGQRVTLRCSPRSGDLSVYWYQQSLDQGLQFLIQYYNGEERAKGNILERFSAQQFPDLHSELNLSSLELGDSALYFCASRWVGRGNTEAFFGQGTRLTVV.

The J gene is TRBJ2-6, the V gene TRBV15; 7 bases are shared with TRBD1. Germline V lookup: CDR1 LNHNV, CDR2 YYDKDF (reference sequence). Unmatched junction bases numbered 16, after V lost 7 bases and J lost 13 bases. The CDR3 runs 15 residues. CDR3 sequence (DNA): TGTGCCACCAAGGAAGCCACAGGGGCTCAATTTGTCCTGACTTTC. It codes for CATKEATGAQFVLTF.

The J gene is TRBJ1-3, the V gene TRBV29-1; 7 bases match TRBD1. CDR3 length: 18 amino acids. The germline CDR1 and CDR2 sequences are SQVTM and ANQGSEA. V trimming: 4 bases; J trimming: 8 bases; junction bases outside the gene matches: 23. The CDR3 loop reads CSVAPTGKRSPVEDTIYF. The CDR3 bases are TGCAGCGTTGCCCCGACAGGGAAAAGATCCCCAGTGGAGGACACCATATATTTT.

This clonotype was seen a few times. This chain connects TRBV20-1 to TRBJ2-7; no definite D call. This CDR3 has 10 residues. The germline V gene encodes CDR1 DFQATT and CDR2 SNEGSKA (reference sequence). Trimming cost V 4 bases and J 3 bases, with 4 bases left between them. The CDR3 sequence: CSATSYEQYF. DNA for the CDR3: TGCAGTGCTACTAGCTACGAGCAGTACTTC.

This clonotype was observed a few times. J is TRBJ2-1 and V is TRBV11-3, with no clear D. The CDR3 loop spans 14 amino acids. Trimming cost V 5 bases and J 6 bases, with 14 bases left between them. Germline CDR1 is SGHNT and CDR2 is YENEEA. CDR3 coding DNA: TGTGCCAGCAGCCCCCGAAGACTCACCAATGAGCAGTTCTTC. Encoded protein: CASSPRRLTNEQFF.

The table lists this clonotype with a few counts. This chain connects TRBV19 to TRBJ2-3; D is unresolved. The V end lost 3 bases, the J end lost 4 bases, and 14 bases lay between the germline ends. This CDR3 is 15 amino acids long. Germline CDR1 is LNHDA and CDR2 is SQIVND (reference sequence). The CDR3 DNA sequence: TGTGCCAGTAGTATTGGGCAGAATATCCCAGATACGCAGTATTTT. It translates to CASSIGQNIPDTQYF.

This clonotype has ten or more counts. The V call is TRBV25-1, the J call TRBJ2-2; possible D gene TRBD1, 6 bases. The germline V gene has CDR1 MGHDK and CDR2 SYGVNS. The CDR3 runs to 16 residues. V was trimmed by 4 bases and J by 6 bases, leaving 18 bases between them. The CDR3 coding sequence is TGTGCCAGCAGTGTATCCCGAGGGGGAACGGCCGGGGAGCTGTTTTTT. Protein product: CASSVSRGGTAGELFF.

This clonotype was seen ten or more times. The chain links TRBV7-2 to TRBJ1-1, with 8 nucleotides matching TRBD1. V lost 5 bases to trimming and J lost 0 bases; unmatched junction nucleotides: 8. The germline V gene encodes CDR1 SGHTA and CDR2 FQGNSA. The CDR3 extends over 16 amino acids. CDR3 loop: CASSIPGGTMNTEAFF. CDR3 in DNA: TGTGCCAGCAGCATCCCAGGGGGCACAATGAACACTGAAGCTTTCTTT.

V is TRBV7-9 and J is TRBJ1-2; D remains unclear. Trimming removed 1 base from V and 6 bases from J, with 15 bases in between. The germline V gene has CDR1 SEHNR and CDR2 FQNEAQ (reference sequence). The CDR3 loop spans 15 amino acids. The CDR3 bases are TGTGCCAGCAGCTTAGTCCCGGGAGTAGTGAATGGCTACACCTTC. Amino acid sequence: CASSLVPGVVNGYTF. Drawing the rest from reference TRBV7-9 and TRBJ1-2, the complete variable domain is DTGVSQNPRHKITKRGQNVTFRCDPISEHNRLYWYRQTLGQGPEFLTYFQNEAQLEKSRLLSDRFSAERPKGSFSTLEIQRTEQGDSAMYLCASSLVPGVVNGYTFGSGTRLTVV.